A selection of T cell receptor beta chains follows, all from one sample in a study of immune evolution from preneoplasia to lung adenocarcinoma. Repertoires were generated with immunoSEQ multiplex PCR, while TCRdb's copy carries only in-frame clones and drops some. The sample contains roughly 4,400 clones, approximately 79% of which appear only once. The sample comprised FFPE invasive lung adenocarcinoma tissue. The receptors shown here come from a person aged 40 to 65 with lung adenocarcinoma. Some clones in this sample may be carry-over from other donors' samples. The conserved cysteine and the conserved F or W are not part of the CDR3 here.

CDR3aa: ASSIQGSHQETQY; len: 13; v_gene: TRBV19
CDR3aa: ASSLAPGDQPQH; len: 12; v_gene: TRBV5-1
CDR3aa: ASSLARIPDTQY; len: 12; v_gene: TRBV7-9
CDR3aa: AWSVQDHTEAF; len: 11; v_gene: TRBV30
CDR3aa: ASSLAQGSGTGAFSTEAF; len: 18; v_gene: TRBV5-1
CDR3aa: SAQGSGGYT; len: 9; v_gene: TRBV29-1
CDR3aa: ASSLGGYSNQPQH; len: 13; v_gene: TRBV5-1
CDR3aa: ASSDTRGSGTDTQY; len: 14; v_gene: TRBV6-1
CDR3aa: ASSQFCYNEQF; len: 11; v_gene: TRBV23-1
CDR3aa: SVEVARLTRTDTQY; len: 14; v_gene: TRBV29-1
CDR3aa: ASSYSIGGGETQY; len: 13; v_gene: TRBV6-5
CDR3aa: ASKYGNDKPSYGYT; len: 14; v_gene: TRBV2
CDR3aa: ASSLQWASTDTQY; len: 13; v_gene: TRBV5-5
CDR3aa: ASSSRDRVDEKLF; len: 13; v_gene: TRBV5-1
CDR3aa: ASREEGRNEQF; len: 11; v_gene: TRBV28
CDR3aa: SVEVGLAGQQETQY; len: 14; v_gene: TRBV29-1
CDR3aa: ASSEVEVRASTEAF; len: 14; v_gene: TRBV6-1
CDR3aa: ASNGEYNSPLH; len: 11; v_gene: TRBV30
CDR3aa: ASDRGNTGELF; len: 11; v_gene: TRBV6-1
CDR3aa: ASRRDRDPYGYT; len: 12; v_gene: TRBV19